This T cell receptor (beta chain) was recovered during a study of OX40 agonist ivuxolimab in advanced cancers. Turning to the study itself: Six ivuxolimab dose levels, 0.01 to 10 mg/kg, were given intravenously every 2 weeks.

Study results and caveats: CD4+ and CD8+ blood T cells expanded clonally by week 6 at 0.1 to 3.0 mg/kg. Among expanded peripheral T cells, antigen specificity went undetermined.

The assay was immunoSEQ multiplex PCR, and TCRdb's table has in-frame clones only and misses some. The sample lists approximately 66,000 clones; approximately 86% were seen once. Germline V gene lookup returns CDR1 SGHTA and CDR2 FQGNSA. The CDR3 contains 14 residues. Trimming took off 5 bases at V and 5 bases at J, with 12 bases between the two ends. As concerns this clone: The target antigen is unknown.

This clonotype was obtained from an adult with an advanced solid tumor such as melanoma, head and neck, liver or kidney cancer. The chain joins TRBV7-2 to TRBJ2-2, with D tentatively TRBD2 (6 bases). Sequenced material: CD4+ or CD8+ T cells sorted from blood, taken in a trial of the OX40 agonist ivuxolimab. CDR3: CASSPIRGTGELFF. DNA of the CDR3: TGTGCCAGCAGCCCCATCCGGGGGACCGGGGAGCTGTTTTTT.